These 30 T cell receptor beta chains originate from one sample sequenced in a study of blood T cell repertoires in COVID-19. Profiling relied on immunoSEQ multiplex PCR, and the TCRdb table lists in-frame clones only, not all of them. The table lists tens of thousands of clones, almost 80% of them singletons. The sequencing input was PBMCs or T cells enriched from blood (not recorded which). The receptors come from a woman aged 45-65 years with acute COVID-19.

A few counts support this clone. The chain couples TRBV5-6 to TRBJ1-2, with D perhaps matching TRBD1 (5 bases). From germline, CDR1 is SGHDT and CDR2 YYEEEE. This CDR3 is built from 17 residues. V shed 6 bases and J shed 3 bases, with 24 bases lying between them. This chain's CDR3 is CASNPEGGGTGDYGYTF. CDR3 in DNA: TGTGCCAGCAACCCCGAGGGTGGGGGAACGGGGGACTATGGCTACACCTTC. Variable domain in full (rest from reference TRBV5-6 and TRBJ1-2): DAGVTQSPTHLIKTRGQQVTLRCSPKSGHDTVSWYQQALGQGPQFIFQYYEEEERQRGNFPDRFSGHQFPNYSSELNVNALLLGDSALYLCASNPEGGGTGDYGYTFGSGTRLTVV.

This clone occurred a few times. The chain couples TRBV24-1 to TRBJ1-1; 9 positions agree with TRBD1. CDR3 length equals 15 residues. Looked up from germline, CDR1 is KGHDR and CDR2 is SFDVKD. Losses at the gene ends were 3 bases for V and 3 bases for J; bases not matched to a gene: 4. In DNA form, the CDR3 reads TGTGCCACCAGTGATGGACAGGGGTTGGACACTGAAGCTTTCTTT. Amino acid sequence: CATSDGQGLDTEAFF.

The chain uses TRBV24-1 and TRBJ1-1; no clear D. The CDR3 covers 13 residues. V dropped 10 bases and J dropped 1 base, with 12 bases sitting between them. Germline V CDR1 and CDR2: KGHDR, SFDVKD. The CDR3 sequence: CATGTGGNTEAFF. The CDR3 DNA follows: TGTGCCACGGGCACGGGAGGGAACACTGAAGCTTTCTTT.

V and J are TRBV6-5 and TRBJ2-1, with 7 bases aligning to TRBD2. The CDR3 spans 15 residues. V shed 7 bases, J shed 6 bases, and the junction held 12 bases outside the gene matches. Germline values: CDR1 MNHEY, CDR2 SVGAGI. The CDR3 nucleotides are TGTGCCAGCACTCCCCTAGCGGACGGGGGCAATGAGCAGTTCTTC. This sequence encodes CASTPLADGGNEQFF.

The CDR3 DNA sequence: TGTGCCAGCAGGGACAGTAACAACTATGGCTACACCTTC. Translated, it gives CASRDSNNYGYTF. The chain employs TRBV12-3 or TRBV12-4 and TRBJ1-2; D possibly corresponds to TRBD1 (6 bases). With 6 bases removed from V and 2 bases from J, the gap between germline ends came to 10 bases. The CDR3 has 13 residues.

The genes are TRBV28 and TRBJ1-2; no clear D gene. Trimming took 7 bases from V and 0 from J, leaving 9 bases between them. The CDR3 totals 13 residues. Germline V gene lookup returns CDR1 MDHEN and CDR2 SYDVKM. The CDR3 region is CASTTTANYGYTF. CDR3 sequence (DNA): TGTGCCAGCACCACGACTGCTAACTATGGCTACACCTTC.

The V call is TRBV9, the J call TRBJ2-1; tentatively, D is TRBD2 (6 bases). In germline, CDR1 is SGDLS, CDR2 YYNGEE. Trimming shortened V by 0 bases and J by 5 bases, and 9 bases separated the two germline ends. This CDR3 spans 14 amino acids. The CDR3 loop reads CASSVGGTHNEQFF. CDR3 nucleotide sequence: TGTGCCAGCAGCGTAGGTGGGACTCACAATGAGCAGTTCTTC.

The rearrangement links TRBV9 to TRBJ2-2; 9 bases are a match to TRBD2. The CDR3 has 16 residues. The germline CDR1 and CDR2 sequences are SGDLS and YYNGEE. Trimming took 0 bases from V and 3 from J; bases not matched to a gene: 3. The CDR3 bases are TGTGCCAGCAGCGTAGGCGCGGGGGGGTACACCGGGGAGCTGTTTTTT. Its translation is CASSVGAGGYTGELFF.

The genes are TRBV6-6 and TRBJ1-2, with 11 bases matching TRBD1. Trimming removed 5 bases from V and 4 bases from J; junction bases left unmatched: 12. The CDR3 consists of 17 residues. Germline CDR1 and CDR2: MNHNY and SVGAGI (reference sequence). The CDR3 coding sequence is TGTGCCAGCAGTCTCCGGACAGGGGGCTCCATTGGCTATGGCTACACCTTC. It codes for CASSLRTGGSIGYGYTF.

The chain has TRBV3-1 (or the pseudogene TRBV3-2) and TRBJ2-7, with 11 bases fitting TRBD2. The junction had 12 bases not matched to a gene; V was cut back by 7 bases and J by 1 base. The CDR3 contains 17 residues. Germline V lookup: CDR1 LGHDT, CDR2 YNNKEL (reference sequence). The CDR3 spells CASTPGGGTSGSYEQYF. Written as DNA, the CDR3 is TGTGCCAGCACCCCGGGGGGCGGGACTAGCGGTTCCTACGAGCAGTACTTC.

V gene TRBV1 combines with J gene TRBJ2-7; TRBD2 is the table's D call and was not checked against the DNA. TRBV1 is labeled a pseudogene. The CDR3 has 18 residues. DNA for the CDR3: TGCACCAGCAGCCAAGATCGGCCGCTAGCGGGGGTGCCCTACGAGCAGTACTTC. Amino acids: CTSSQDRPLAGVPYEQYF.

The V gene is TRBV3-1 (or the pseudogene TRBV3-2), the J gene TRBJ1-3; D perhaps matches TRBD1 (6 bases). This CDR3 region has 16 residues. The V and J ends lost 5 bases and 5 bases respectively, with 19 bases between them. Germline lookup yields CDR1 LGHDT and CDR2 YNNKEL (reference sequence). Here the CDR3 reads CASSGLTAGERNTIYF. The CDR3 DNA reads as TGTGCCAGCAGCGGATTAACAGCAGGGGAGAGAAACACCATATATTTT.

CDR3 nucleotides: TGTGCCAGTAGTGGACAGGCCAGTAATGAAAAACTGTTTTTT. Encoded protein: CASSGQASNEKLFF. V is TRBV19 and J is TRBJ1-4; 7 bases are a match to TRBD1. V trimming: 5 bases; J trimming: 4 bases; junction bases outside the gene matches: 4. This CDR3 spans 14 amino acids. CDR1 and CDR2 from the germline V gene are LNHDA and SQIVND (reference sequence).

The rearrangement joins TRBV19 to TRBJ1-5; D possibly corresponds to TRBD1 (5 bases). This CDR3 region has 17 residues. V shed 4 bases and J shed 7 bases, with 23 bases lying between them. From germline, CDR1 is LNHDA and CDR2 SQIVND (reference sequence). CDR3 region: CASSKGIRGGAQQPQHF. The CDR3 DNA follows: TGTGCCAGTAGTAAGGGAATTCGCGGAGGGGCTCAACAGCCCCAGCATTTT. Filled out from reference TRBV19 and TRBJ1-5, the complete variable domain reads DGGITQSPKYLFRKEGQNVTLSCEQNLNHDAMYWYRQDPGQGLRLIYYSQIVNDFQKGDIAEGYSVSREKKESFPLTVTSAQKNPTAFYLCASSKGIRGGAQQPQHFGDGTRLSIL.

The V call is TRBV12-3 or TRBV12-4, the J call TRBJ2-3; D gene uncertain. V was shortened by 3 bases and J by 2 bases, with 6 bases between the two germline ends. CDR3 length: 13 residues. CDR3 DNA sequence: TGTGCCAGCAGTTTGTCCATCACAGATACGCAGTATTTT. It encodes CASSLSITDTQYF.

There are a few counts of this clone. The chain joins TRBV10-1 to TRBJ2-3, with D possibly TRBD1 on 6 matching bases. The CDR3 runs 15 residues. Trimming removed 4 bases at V and 5 bases at J, with 16 bases between. In germline, CDR1 is WNHNN, CDR2 SYGVQD (reference sequence). The CDR3 loop is CASSARDTHRDTQYF. CDR3 sequence (DNA): TGCGCCAGCAGTGCCCGGGACACCCACCGAGATACGCAGTATTTT.

The CDR3 loop is CASSFTGRGYTF. The CDR3 DNA sequence: TGTGCCAGCAGTTTCACAGGGAGAGGCTACACCTTC. The rearrangement joins TRBV27 to TRBJ1-2; D possibly corresponds to TRBD1 (6 bases). Germline V gives CDR1 MNHEY, CDR2 SMNVEV (reference sequence). Trimming stripped 3 bases from V and 8 bases from J, with 10 bases between. The CDR3 runs 12 residues.

The rearrangement links TRBV5-1 to TRBJ1-3; tentatively, D is TRBD1 (6 bases). Germline V gene lookup returns CDR1 SGHRS and CDR2 YFSETQ. CDR3 size: 16 residues. V lost 4 bases and J lost 2, with 16 bases in between. Written as DNA, the CDR3 is TGCGCCAGCAGCCCAAATGGACAGTCACCTGGAAACACCATATATTTT. As protein: CASSPNGQSPGNTIYF. The variable domain in full, completed from reference TRBV5-1 and TRBJ1-3, reads KAGVTQTPRYLIKTRGQQVTLSCSPISGHRSVSWYQQTPGQGLQFLFEYFSETQRNKGNFPGRFSGRQFSNSRSEMNVSTLELGDSALYLCASSPNGQSPGNTIYFGEGSWLTVV.

The V gene is TRBV19, the J gene TRBJ2-2; 8 bases map to TRBD2. Germline V CDR1 and CDR2: LNHDA, SQIVND (reference sequence). This CDR3 has 16 amino acids. V shed 5 bases, J shed 1 base, and the junction held 6 bases outside the gene matches. This chain's CDR3 is CASSRAAGVNTGELFF. The CDR3 nucleotides read TGTGCCAGTAGTCGCGCAGCGGGGGTGAACACCGGGGAGCTGTTTTTT.

This clone has only a few counts. V gene TRBV5-1 combines with J gene TRBJ1-2; TRBD1 aligns across 7 bases. Germline V gives CDR1 SGHRS, CDR2 YFSETQ. CDR3 length: 18 residues. After removal of 1 base from V and 2 bases from J, the junction contained 14 bases not matched to a gene. The CDR3 nucleotides are TGCGCCAGCAGCTTGCGCCCCCCCTACAGGGGATCCAACTATGGCTACACCTTC. Its protein product is CASSLRPPYRGSNYGYTF.

This sequence joins TRBV28 and TRBJ1-5, with a possible D match to TRBD1 (5 bases). Looked up from germline, CDR1 is MDHEN and CDR2 is SYDVKM. Trimming pared 6 bases from V and 0 bases from J, leaving 15 bases between. The CDR3 covers 16 residues. CDR3 sequence reads: CASSDAQGGSNQPQHF. In DNA, the CDR3 is TGTGCCAGCAGCGACGCCCAGGGAGGTAGCAATCAGCCCCAGCATTTT.

This chain joins TRBV4-2 and TRBJ2-3; 9 bases are a match to TRBD2. Germline CDR1 LGHNA, CDR2 YNFKEQ. This CDR3 is built from 18 residues. Losses at the gene ends were 1 base for V and 2 bases for J; bases not matched to a gene: 10. The CDR3 reads CASSQGQRRGGYTDTQYF. The CDR3 nucleotides are TGTGCCAGCAGCCAAGGTCAGAGGCGGGGGGGGTACACAGATACGCAGTATTTT.

The count of this clone is one. The V gene is TRBV3-1 (or the pseudogene TRBV3-2), the J gene TRBJ1-2; 8 bases agree with TRBD1. The V gene end was trimmed by 0 bases and the J gene end by 8 bases; junction bases not matched to a gene: 8. This CDR3 has 15 amino acids. CDR1 and CDR2 (germline): LGHDT, YNNKEL (reference sequence). Here the CDR3 DNA reads TGTGCCAGCAGCCAAGAGTCAGGGGGCCGGTCCGGCTACACCTTC. Translation: CASSQESGGRSGYTF.

CDR3 nucleotides: TGTGCCAGCAGTCGGGACAGAAAGGATACGCAGTATTTT. This sequence encodes CASSRDRKDTQYF. This rearrangement joins TRBV7-8 to TRBJ2-3; 7 bases match TRBD1. With V trimmed by 6 bases and J by 6 bases, 6 bases remained unmatched. The CDR3 has 13 residues. Germline V gene data show CDR1 as SGHVS and CDR2 as FQNEAQ.

This chain joins TRBV6-5 and TRBJ1-2, with TRBD1 matching over 7 bases. V shed 0 bases, J shed 8 bases, and the junction held 12 bases outside the gene matches. Germline-derived CDR1 and CDR2 are MNHEY and SVGAGI. The CDR3 runs 16 residues. DNA for the CDR3: TGTGCCAGCAGTTACTCGGAAAAAACAGGGGTAGAAGGCTACACCTTC. Protein product: CASSYSEKTGVEGYTF.

The genes are TRBV7-9 and TRBJ1-2; no firm D call. From germline, CDR1 is SEHNR and CDR2 FQNEAQ (reference sequence). CDR3 length: 14 residues. V was trimmed by 2 bases and J by 6 bases, leaving 13 bases between them. The CDR3 sequence: CASSLSGLRNGYTF. In DNA, the CDR3 is TGTGCCAGCAGCTTAAGCGGGCTAAGGAATGGCTACACCTTC.

V and J are TRBV11-2 and TRBJ1-2; TRBD1 is a possible D gene (6 bases). From germline, CDR1 is SGHAT and CDR2 FQNNGV. The CDR3 covers 16 residues. V was clipped by 4 bases and J by 5 bases, with 20 bases between them. The CDR3 bases are TGTGCCAGCAGCTCCTCCCGGGGGGGGGCAGGGTATGGCTACACCTTC. This codes for CASSSSRGGAGYGYTF.

This clone has more than one count but fewer than ten. The chain couples TRBV19 to TRBJ2-2; 7 nucleotides agree with TRBD1. Germline lookup yields CDR1 LNHDA and CDR2 SQIVND (reference sequence). This CDR3 spans 14 amino acids. V shed 6 bases, J shed 4 bases, and the junction held 5 bases outside the gene matches. CDR3 region: CASRGTDFTGELFF. For the CDR3, the DNA is TGTGCCAGTAGAGGGACAGATTTCACCGGGGAGCTGTTTTTT.

The gene calls are TRBV28 and TRBJ2-7, with 9 bases matching TRBD1. Germline V lookup: CDR1 MDHEN, CDR2 SYDVKM. The length of the CDR3 is 15 residues. After removal of 4 bases from V and 4 bases from J, the junction contained 8 bases not matched to a gene. The CDR3 nucleotides are TGTGCCAGCAGTTCCCCGGGACAGGGACCTTACGAGCAGTACTTC. Its translation: CASSSPGQGPYEQYF.

About this clone itself: At the DNA level, this CDR3 is encoded by other sequences in the same sample as well. The chain couples TRBV5-5 to TRBJ2-1; 9 bases fit TRBD2. Unmatched junction bases numbered 2, after V lost 2 bases and J lost 5 bases. This CDR3 region has 14 residues. Germline CDR1 is SGHKS and CDR2 is YYEKEE (reference sequence). In DNA, the CDR3 is TGTGCCAGCAGCTTAAGCGGGGGGCACAATGAGCAGTTCTTC. Its translation is CASSLSGGHNEQFF.